In this sample, the clone carrying this T cell receptor beta chain turned up once. The sample originates from a study of OX40 agonist ivuxolimab in advanced cancers. CDR1 and CDR2 (germline): SEHNR, FQNEAQ (reference sequence). V dropped 4 bases and J dropped 3; count of bases not matched to a gene: 5. The CDR3 has 15 amino acids. The data were produced by immunoSEQ multiplex PCR, yet TCRdb's version contains in-frame clones alone and is incomplete. The sample contains about 58,000 clones, about 89% of which appear only once. The V call is TRBV7-9, the J call TRBJ1-5; 8 positions agree with TRBD1. The sequenced sample was CD4+ or CD8+ T cells sorted from blood, obtained in a trial of the OX40 agonist ivuxolimab. The receptor was derived from an adult with an advanced solid tumor such as melanoma, head and neck, liver or kidney cancer. The CDR3 is CASSSLGQDNQPQHF. The DNA of the CDR3 is TGTGCCAGCAGCTCGTTGGGACAGGACAATCAGCCCCAGCATTTT.